The 27 T cell receptor beta chains given below trace back to one sample, sequenced in a study of blood T cell repertoires in COVID-19. Clones were read by immunoSEQ multiplex PCR, and TCRdb kept only the in-frame ones, dropping some. The table includes 250,000 to 300,000 clones, almost 85% detected once. Material for sequencing was peripheral blood. Every receptor here comes from a man aged 45 to 65 with active or convalescent COVID-19.

In DNA form, the CDR3 reads TGTGCCAGCCTGGGACAGGGCCTGGACGAGCAGTACTTC. It encodes CASLGQGLDEQYF. The chain carries TRBV25-1 and TRBJ2-7; 9 bases map to TRBD1. The junction had 7 bases not matched to a gene; V was cut back by 8 bases and J by 5 bases. The V gene's germline CDR1 is MGHDK and CDR2 SYGVNS. The CDR3 is 13 residues long.

The chain links TRBV20-1 to TRBJ2-1; 10 positions match TRBD2. Germline values: CDR1 DFQATT, CDR2 SNEGSKA (reference sequence). J lost 1 base, V lost 3 bases, and 3 bases had no gene match. The length of the CDR3 is 15 residues. The CDR3 bases are TGCAGTGCTAGTCCAGCGGGAGGGTCCTACAATGAGCAGTTCTTC. This translates into CSASPAGGSYNEQFF.

The chain couples TRBV19 to TRBJ1-4; no reliable D call. CDR1 LNHDA and CDR2 SQIVND come from the germline V gene (reference sequence). Trimming shortened V by 5 bases and J by 5 bases, and 12 bases separated the two germline ends. The CDR3 covers 14 residues. The CDR3 DNA reads TGTGCCAGTAGTGGCAGATACCCGAATGAAAAACTGTTTTTT. Its translation: CASSGRYPNEKLFF. Looking up the rest from reference TRBV19 and TRBJ1-4 gives the full variable domain: DGGITQSPKYLFRKEGQNVTLSCEQNLNHDAMYWYRQDPGQGLRLIYYSQIVNDFQKGDIAEGYSVSREKKESFPLTVTSAQKNPTAFYLCASSGRYPNEKLFFGSGTQLSVL.

This clone was counted only a few times. V gene TRBV12-3 or TRBV12-4 combines with J gene TRBJ2-1, with a tentative D call TRBD2 (7 bases). The V end lost 4 bases, the J end lost 10 bases, and 11 bases lay between the germline ends. This CDR3 spans 12 amino acids. CDR3 in amino acids: CASSWEGGEQFF. CDR3 DNA: TGTGCCAGCAGTTGGGAGGGGGGCGAGCAGTTCTTC.

The chain has TRBV18 and TRBJ1-1, with TRBD1 matching over 7 bases. The V gene's germline CDR1 is KGHSH and CDR2 LQKENI. V shed 5 bases, J shed 1 base, and the junction held 4 bases outside the gene matches. The CDR3 consists of 14 residues. The CDR3 DNA follows: TGTGCCAGCTCAGAGGGGGCCGCGAACACTGAAGCTTTCTTT. Translated, it gives CASSEGAANTEAFF.

The V and J genes are TRBV4-1 and TRBJ1-4; unclear D gene. Germline V CDR1 and CDR2: MGHRA, YSYEKL. V was trimmed by 5 bases and J by 0 bases, leaving 10 bases between them. The CDR3 sequence is 15 residues long. This CDR3 reads CASSTSGATNEKLFF. In DNA form, the CDR3 reads TGCGCCAGCAGCACCTCAGGCGCAACTAATGAAAAACTGTTTTTT.

This chain joins TRBV13 and TRBJ2-7, with D tentatively TRBD1 (7 bases). The germline gives CDR1 PRHDT, CDR2 FYEKMQ (reference sequence). The length of the CDR3 is 15 residues. V was clipped by 5 bases and J by 3 bases, with 17 bases between them. For the CDR3, the DNA is TGTGCCAGCAGCCCCGCAGGGGGGCCGAGCTACGAGCAGTACTTC. It translates to CASSPAGGPSYEQYF. The full variable domain, with the rest looked up from reference TRBV13 and TRBJ2-7, is AAGVIQSPRHLIKEKRETATLKCYPIPRHDTVYWYQQGPGQDPQFLISFYEKMQSDKGSIPDRFSAQQFSDYHSELNMSSLELGDSALYFCASSPAGGPSYEQYFGPGTRLTVT.

The V gene is TRBV28, the J gene TRBJ2-7, with 7 positions matching TRBD2. This CDR3 is 15 amino acids long. V was clipped by 0 bases and J by 5 bases; unmatched bases: 7. From germline, CDR1 is MDHEN and CDR2 SYDVKM. The CDR3 nucleotides read TGTGCCAGCAGTTTATGGGCCCAAACTAGCGACGAGCAGTACTTC. This codes for CASSLWAQTSDEQYF.

CDR3 DNA sequence: TGTGCCAGCCGACGGGACAGGGTTACCAATGAGCAGTTCTTC. Translating gives CASRRDRVTNEQFF. The chain employs TRBV7-2 and TRBJ2-1; 9 bases fit TRBD1. The CDR3 loop spans 14 amino acids. Germline lookup yields CDR1 SGHTA and CDR2 FQGNSA. The trim removed 8 bases at V and 6 bases at J, leaving 8 bases unmatched.

This chain connects TRBV7-2 to TRBJ1-3; no firm D call. From germline, CDR1 is SGHTA and CDR2 FQGNSA. The CDR3 totals 15 residues. Between the trimmed V and J ends, which lost 2 bases and 1 base, there was a span of 9 bases. This CDR3 reads CASSLQSVSGNTIYF. DNA for the CDR3: TGTGCCAGCAGCTTACAGTCAGTATCTGGAAACACCATATATTTT.

The V gene is TRBV30, the J gene TRBJ2-1; 11 bases align to TRBD2. CDR3 length equals 18 residues. J lost 9 bases, V lost 2 bases, and 18 bases had no gene match. Per germline, CDR1 GTSNPN and CDR2 SVGIG (reference sequence). The CDR3 coding sequence is TGTGCCTGGAGTATAGGGGGGGGACTAGGGCTAGCGGGAGGTGAGCAGTTCTTC. Protein sequence: CAWSIGGGLGLAGGEQFF. The full variable domain, completed using reference TRBV30 and TRBJ2-1, is SQTIHQWPATLVQPVGSPLSLECTVEGTSNPNLYWYRQAAGRGLQLLFYSVGIGQISSEVPQNLSASRPQDRQFILSSKKLLLSDSGFYLCAWSIGGGLGLAGGEQFFGPGTRLTVL.

The chain couples TRBV2 to TRBJ2-3; 7 positions match TRBD1. Germline V gives CDR1 SNHLY, CDR2 FYNNEI. The J segment lost 4 bases and the V segment lost 6 bases, leaving 4 bases of the junction unmatched. CDR3 length: 13 amino acids. This CDR3 is CASRQGISDTQYF. The CDR3 nucleotides are TGTGCCAGCAGACAGGGGATATCAGATACGCAGTATTTT.

The rearrangement joins TRBV6-6 to TRBJ1-1, with 9 bases matching TRBD1. The germline CDR1 and CDR2 sequences are MNHNY and SVGAGI (reference sequence). The trim removed 11 bases at V and 4 bases at J, leaving 8 bases unmatched. The CDR3 is 13 residues long. Here the CDR3 reads CAGRDREVTEAFF. In DNA form, the CDR3 reads TGTGCCGGCCGGGACAGGGAGGTCACTGAAGCTTTCTTT.

This rearrangement joins TRBV4-3 to TRBJ2-7, with 8 bases aligning to TRBD2. After removal of 0 bases from V and 0 bases from J, the junction contained 10 bases not matched to a gene. Germline V gene lookup returns CDR1 LGHNA and CDR2 YSLEER. The CDR3 totals 18 residues. The CDR3: CASSQDRGGGGSSYEQYF. CDR3 nucleotide sequence: TGCGCCAGCAGCCAAGATAGGGGGGGCGGGGGGAGCTCCTACGAGCAGTACTTC.

As for this clone: Other DNA sequences in this specimen translate into the identical CDR3. V is TRBV19 and J is TRBJ2-2, with TRBD2 identical over 8 bases. With V trimmed by 4 bases and J by 0 bases, 1 base remained unmatched. Germline V gene lookup returns CDR1 LNHDA and CDR2 SQIVND (reference sequence). The CDR3 has 15 residues. The CDR3 sequence: CASSSGRTNTGELFF. The DNA of the CDR3 is TGTGCCAGTAGTAGCGGGAGGACGAACACCGGGGAGCTGTTTTTT.

The genes are TRBV5-1 and TRBJ2-5; D possibly corresponds to TRBD2 (6 bases). The CDR3 has 15 residues. The V and J ends lost 2 bases and 1 base respectively, with 12 bases between them. In germline, CDR1 is SGHRS, CDR2 YFSETQ. The CDR3 bases are TGCGCCAGCAGCTTCATCACGGGGGTCCAAGAGACCCAGTACTTC. Residues: CASSFITGVQETQYF.

This rearrangement joins TRBV28 to TRBJ2-7; possibly TRBD1 for D (7 bases). CDR3 length equals 15 residues. Trimming removed 6 bases at V and 3 bases at J, with 18 bases between. Germline assignment: CDR1 MDHEN and CDR2 SYDVKM. The CDR3: CASRGEGGQYYEQYF. In DNA, the CDR3 is TGTGCCAGCAGGGGTGAGGGGGGACAGTACTACGAGCAGTACTTC.

J is TRBJ2-7 and V is TRBV28; D might be TRBD1 (6 bases). CDR1 is MDHEN, CDR2 SYDVKM, per germline. The CDR3 covers 13 residues. The V gene lost 4 bases and the J gene lost 0 bases, with 7 bases spanning the gap. The CDR3 sequence is CASSSGDSYEQYF. The CDR3 nucleotides are TGTGCCAGCAGTTCAGGGGACTCCTACGAGCAGTACTTC.

The chain links TRBV5-5 to TRBJ1-1; D remains unclear. Deletions cut 5 bases from V and 1 base from J, with 12 bases between. CDR1 and CDR2 from the germline V gene are SGHKS and YYEKEE (reference sequence). CDR3 length: 14 amino acids. The chain's CDR3 is CASRLDRGNTEAFF. As DNA, the CDR3 is TGTGCCAGCAGGCTTGATCGGGGGAACACTGAAGCTTTCTTT.

The chain is built from TRBV5-1 and TRBJ2-1; TRBD2 aligns across 7 bases. The V gene end was trimmed by 0 bases and the J gene end by 5 bases; junction bases not matched to a gene: 5. The CDR3 runs to 15 residues. Germline V gene sequence: CDR1 SGHRS, CDR2 YFSETQ. The CDR3 here is CASSLVAGDHNEQFF. In nucleotides, the CDR3 is TGCGCCAGCAGCTTGGTGGCGGGAGACCACAATGAGCAGTTCTTC.

The chain employs TRBV27 and TRBJ2-5, with 13 positions matching TRBD2. V lost 6 bases to trimming and J lost 7 bases; unmatched junction nucleotides: 11. CDR3 size: 16 residues. In germline, CDR1 is MNHEY, CDR2 SMNVEV (reference sequence). As DNA, the CDR3 is TGTGCCAGCAGGCCCGGGACTAGCGGGATTGAGGGGACCCAGTACTTC. Amino acids: CASRPGTSGIEGTQYF.

The rearrangement joins TRBV9 to TRBJ2-7; 8 bases agree with TRBD1. This CDR3 spans 17 amino acids. J was trimmed by 5 bases and V by 0 bases; bases with no gene match: 13. Germline assignment: CDR1 SGDLS and CDR2 YYNGEE. The CDR3: CASSVASGTGRGHEQYF. CDR3 coding DNA: TGTGCCAGCAGCGTAGCTTCCGGGACAGGTCGGGGTCACGAGCAGTACTTC.

V is TRBV29-1 and J is TRBJ2-1; 8 bases are a match to TRBD1. This CDR3 is 13 amino acids long. Unmatched junction bases numbered 2, after V lost 7 bases and J lost 0 bases. CDR1 is SQVTM, CDR2 ANQGSEA, per germline. The DNA of the CDR3 is TGCAGCGGCCAGGGGGCCTCCTACAATGAGCAGTTCTTC. Amino acids: CSGQGASYNEQFF.

In regard to this clone: A read error may account for a junction end that differs from germline. This chain joins TRBV7-7 and TRBJ2-2, with D possibly being TRBD1 (6 bases). The germline gives CDR1 SSHAT, CDR2 FNYEAQ (reference sequence). The CDR3 is 14 residues long. The CDR3 sequence: CASSVTQGAGELFF. DNA for the CDR3: TGTGCTAGCAGCGTAACACAGGGCGCCGGGGAGCTGTTTTTT.

The rearrangement links TRBV19 to TRBJ1-2; D gene uncertain. V shed 3 bases and J shed 5 bases, with 10 bases lying between them. Germline V lookup: CDR1 LNHDA, CDR2 SQIVND (reference sequence). The CDR3 spans 13 residues. CDR3 residues: CASSIGGVYGYTF. The DNA of the CDR3 is TGTGCCAGTAGTATTGGCGGGGTGTATGGCTACACCTTC.

The chain links TRBV6-5 to TRBJ2-1, with 11 positions matching TRBD1. CDR1 is MNHEY, CDR2 SVGAGI, per germline. The ends lost 2 bases at V and 8 bases at J; junction bases unmatched: 8. CDR3 size: 16 residues. CDR3 protein: CASSYSGTGGLYEQFF. Written as DNA, the CDR3 is TGTGCCAGCAGTTACAGCGGGACAGGGGGTTTGTATGAGCAGTTCTTC.

The rearrangement uses TRBV2 and TRBJ2-4; a weak D match, TRBD1 (5 bases). The CDR3 runs 16 residues. V dropped 8 bases and J dropped 3 bases, with 20 bases sitting between them. CDR1 is SNHLY and CDR2 is FYNNEI in the germline V gene. The CDR3: CASRLSGRVGKNIQYF. The CDR3 region has the DNA TGTGCCAGCCGCCTGAGTGGCAGGGTTGGCAAAAACATTCAGTACTTC.